This paragraph reports one T cell receptor beta chain. Germline CDR1 reads MNHEY; CDR2 reads SVGAGI. This CDR3 has 13 residues. Trimming left V 8 bases short and J 8 bases short, with 15 bases between. The sample is drawn from a study of OX40 agonist ivuxolimab in advanced cancers. Data came from immunoSEQ multiplex PCR; TCRdb stores just in-frame clones and leaves some out. The sample holds over 45,000 clones, approximately 85% seen once. Source: CD4+ or CD8+ T cells sorted from blood, taken in a trial of the OX40 agonist ivuxolimab. The receptor was isolated from an adult with an advanced solid tumor such as melanoma, head and neck, liver or kidney cancer. The chain combines TRBV6-5 with TRBJ2-2, with D possibly matching TRBD2 (6 bases). The CDR3 loop reads CASGVPREGELFF. In DNA form, the CDR3 reads TGTGCCAGCGGGGTCCCGCGGGAAGGGGAGCTGTTTTTT.